The 15 T cell receptor beta chains below all came from one sample that was sequenced in a study of blood T cell repertoires in COVID-19. Data came from immunoSEQ multiplex PCR; TCRdb stores just in-frame clones and leaves some out. Among approximately 240,000 clones listed, about 93% were seen once. The sample consisted of peripheral blood. These receptors were obtained from a man aged 25-45 years with COVID-19, enrolled during active disease.

In regard to this clone: Other DNA sequences in the same sample also yield this CDR3. The J gene is TRBJ1-5, the V gene TRBV27; the D is unclear. Per germline, CDR1 MNHEY and CDR2 SMNVEV (reference sequence). V gave up 4 bases and J gave up 4 bases, with 8 bases separating them. The CDR3 consists of 13 residues. CDR3 DNA: TGTGCCAGCAGTTACGGCGGAAATCAGCCCCAGCATTTT. Residues: CASSYGGNQPQHF.

The chain employs TRBV5-1 and TRBJ2-5; weak D call: TRBD1 (5 bases). V lost 1 base, J lost 4 bases, and 14 bases lay in between. CDR1 and CDR2 (germline): SGHRS, YFSETQ. The CDR3 is 15 residues long. The DNA of the CDR3 is TGCGCCAGCAGCTTGAGTCAGGGCGGCGGAGAGACCCAGTACTTC. Protein sequence: CASSLSQGGGETQYF.

The chain uses TRBV5-6 and TRBJ2-1, with 12 bases fitting TRBD2. V dropped 2 bases and J dropped 5; count of bases not matched to a gene: 5. Germline values: CDR1 SGHDT, CDR2 YYEEEE. The CDR3 consists of 16 residues. The CDR3 nucleotides read TGTGCCAGCAGCTTCCTAGCGGGGGGGTCGAACAATGAGCAGTTCTTC. Residues: CASSFLAGGSNNEQFF.

CDR3 residues: CASKTGSANTEAFF. CDR3 nucleotide sequence: TGTGCCAGTAAGACGGGGTCCGCGAACACTGAAGCTTTCTTT. V gene TRBV6-5 combines with J gene TRBJ1-1; D is undetermined. The germline gives CDR1 MNHEY, CDR2 SVGAGI. V was clipped by 9 bases and J by 1 base, with 15 bases between them. The CDR3 runs 14 residues.

V and J are TRBV18 and TRBJ2-2; possible D gene TRBD1, 5 bases. Germline V gene data show CDR1 as KGHSH and CDR2 as LQKENI. Trimming left V 3 bases short and J 2 bases short, with 13 bases between. This CDR3 has 16 residues. DNA of the CDR3: TGTGCCAGCTCACCCCAAGGACAAAGAAACACCGGGGAGCTGTTTTTT. It translates to CASSPQGQRNTGELFF.

This clone was seen only once. The rearrangement joins TRBV30 to TRBJ1-1; the D is unclear. The CDR3 is made up of 12 amino acids. The germline CDR1 and CDR2 sequences are GTSNPN and SVGIG (reference sequence). The ends were cut back, 2 bases at V and 1 base at J, with 5 bases in the middle. The CDR3 loop is CAWSLGNTEAFF. The CDR3 DNA reads TGTGCCTGGAGTCTAGGGAACACTGAAGCTTTCTTT.

The chain is built from TRBV9 and TRBJ1-5; D call uncertain. Germline values: CDR1 SGDLS, CDR2 YYNGEE. There are 10 residues in the CDR3. Trimming cost V 4 bases and J 6 bases, with 2 bases left between them. The DNA for the CDR3 is TGTGCCAGCAGCCGTCAGCCCCAGCATTTT. Translated, it gives CASSRQPQHF.

The V call is TRBV6-1, the J call TRBJ1-3, with D uncertain. Trimming shortened V by 4 bases and J by 0 bases, and 13 bases separated the two germline ends. This CDR3 is 16 amino acids long. Germline-derived CDR1 and CDR2 are MNHNS and SASEGT. CDR3 nucleotide sequence: TGTGCCAGCAGTGGATACAAGACAAACTCTGGAAACACCATATATTTT. Protein: CASSGYKTNSGNTIYF.

This chain joins TRBV5-4 and TRBJ1-2; 9 bases align to TRBD1. The germline CDR1 and CDR2 sequences are SGHNT and YYREEE (reference sequence). Germline trimming cut 4 bases from V and 5 bases from J; bases unmatched to any gene: 6. CDR3 length equals 14 residues. The CDR3 DNA sequence: TGTGCCAGCAGCCCCCAGGACAGGGGTTATGGCTACACCTTC. It encodes CASSPQDRGYGYTF.

CDR3 DNA: TGTGCCAGCAGCTCGCCAGCGGGGCAGGCGAGGCGAGGCTACACCTTC. This sequence encodes CASSSPAGQARRGYTF. The genes are TRBV5-4 and TRBJ1-2, with D possibly matching TRBD1 (5 bases). Germline V gene data show CDR1 as SGHNT and CDR2 as YYREEE (reference sequence). Trimming left V 3 bases short and J 8 bases short, with 23 bases between. The CDR3 has 16 amino acids.

The chain employs TRBV10-3 and TRBJ1-2; D is perhaps TRBD1 (5 bases). This CDR3 region has 14 residues. Germline V CDR1 and CDR2: ENHRY, SYGVKD. The V end was cut by 0 bases, the J end by 3 bases, with 8 bases between. The chain's CDR3 is CAISESWGDYGYTF. The CDR3 DNA reads TGTGCCATCAGTGAGTCGTGGGGGGACTATGGCTACACCTTC.

The V call is TRBV7-2, the J call TRBJ1-1; D call uncertain. The CDR3 covers 13 residues. V was pared by 7 bases and J by 1 base, with 10 bases between. Germline V CDR1 and CDR2: SGHTA, FQGNSA. CDR3 loop: CASIDPGNTEAFF. CDR3 in DNA: TGTGCCAGCATCGACCCGGGGAACACTGAAGCTTTCTTT.

The chain links TRBV6-5 to TRBJ2-1; 9 bases are a match to TRBD2. V was clipped by 8 bases and J by 9 bases; unmatched bases: 11. Germline CDR1 and CDR2: MNHEY and SVGAGI. CDR3 length: 14 residues. CDR3 amino acids: CASSRSGGMGEQFF. The CDR3 bases are TGTGCCAGCTCGAGGAGCGGGGGGATGGGTGAGCAGTTCTTC.

The chain employs TRBV5-5 and TRBJ2-6; tentative D call: TRBD1 (6 bases). This CDR3 has 17 amino acids. The ends were cut back, 0 bases at V and 0 bases at J, with 10 bases in the middle. Per germline, CDR1 SGHKS and CDR2 YYEKEE (reference sequence). The DNA of the CDR3 is TGTGCCAGCAGCTTGGGGGGGCTGGTCTCTGGGGCCAACGTCCTGACTTTC. It codes for CASSLGGLVSGANVLTF. Full variable domain (outside the CDR3, taken from reference TRBV5-5 and TRBJ2-6): DAGVTQSPTHLIKTRGQQVTLRCSPISGHKSVSWYQQVLGQGPQFIFQYYEKEERGRGNFPDRFSARQFPNYSSELNVNALLLGDSALYLCASSLGGLVSGANVLTFGAGSRLTVL.

This chain's CDR3 is CASSVMSRGNTIYF. CDR3 nucleotides: TGTGCCAGCAGTGTAATGTCCAGGGGAAACACCATATATTTT. The J gene is TRBJ1-3, the V gene TRBV6-4, with no clear D. V lost 4 bases and J 4 bases, leaving 11 bases between the germline ends. This CDR3 region has 14 residues. The germline V gene encodes CDR1 MRHNA and CDR2 SNTAGT.